This passage covers 7 T cell receptor beta chains from one sample sequenced in a study of OX40 agonist ivuxolimab in advanced cancers. Generated by immunoSEQ multiplex PCR, the TCRdb table keeps only in-frame clones and is missing some. The sample lists approximately 81,000 clones, 86% seen once, with over 0.9% in the top ten. This material consisted of CD4+ or CD8+ T cells sorted from blood, taken in a trial of the OX40 agonist ivuxolimab. The receptors were sampled from an adult with an advanced solid tumor such as melanoma, head and neck, liver or kidney cancer.

The chain is built from TRBV18 and TRBJ1-1; D may be TRBD1 (5 bases). Germline CDR1 is KGHSH and CDR2 is LQKENI. Trimming shortened V by 5 bases and J by 1 base, and 14 bases separated the two germline ends. The CDR3 is made up of 15 amino acids. The CDR3 sequence is CASSGREGWNTEAFF. The DNA for the CDR3 is TGTGCCAGCTCAGGTAGGGAGGGGTGGAACACTGAAGCTTTCTTT.

This chain links TRBV7-2 with TRBJ2-3, with D perhaps TRBD2 (5 bases). V lost 1 base to trimming and J lost 2 bases, with 10 bases between them. The CDR3 has 15 amino acids. Germline V CDR1 and CDR2: SGHTA, FQGNSA. CDR3 amino acids: CASSLDSAVTDTQYF. CDR3 DNA sequence: TGTGCCAGCAGCTTAGATAGCGCAGTCACAGATACGCAGTATTTT.

The rearrangement joins TRBV28 to TRBJ2-7; TRBD1 agrees at 7 bases. The CDR3 extends over 12 amino acids. Per germline, CDR1 MDHEN and CDR2 SYDVKM. V lost 8 bases to trimming and J lost 2 bases; unmatched junction nucleotides: 3. CDR3 sequence (DNA): TGTGCCAGCGTGGGACAGACCTACGAGCAGTACTTC. Encoded protein: CASVGQTYEQYF.

Notes on this clone: A junction end diverges from the germline sequence, so it may reflect a read error. The V and J genes are TRBV27 and TRBJ2-1; D may be TRBD2 (6 bases). The germline gives CDR1 MNHEY, CDR2 SMNVEV (reference sequence). The length of the CDR3 is 15 residues. CDR3 amino acids: CASGLAAGSYNEQFF. The CDR3 DNA follows: TGTGCCAGCGGTTTAGCGGCGGGCTCCTACAATGAGCAGTTCTTC.

The chain couples TRBV6-5 to TRBJ1-5, with TRBD1 identical over 8 bases. The germline gives CDR1 MNHEY, CDR2 SVGAGI. V trimming: 5 bases; J trimming: 9 bases; junction bases outside the gene matches: 6. CDR3 length: 13 residues. Here the CDR3 DNA reads TGTGCCAGCAGTCAGGGGGCATCCGGGCCCCAGCATTTT. Translated: CASSQGASGPQHF.

A few counts support this clone. The chain joins TRBV6-5 to TRBJ1-1; D remains ambiguous. The CDR3 length is 13 residues. CDR1 is MNHEY, CDR2 SVGAGI, per germline. Trimming shortened V by 0 bases and J by 1 base, and 3 bases separated the two germline ends. The CDR3 sequence: CASSYSQNTEAFF. CDR3 coding DNA: TGTGCCAGCAGTTACTCGCAGAACACTGAAGCTTTCTTT.

The chain has TRBV30 and TRBJ2-7; 8 bases map to TRBD1. The CDR3 sequence is 15 residues long. The junction had 9 bases not matched to a gene; V was cut back by 0 bases and J by 5 bases. Germline loops: CDR1 GTSNPN, CDR2 SVGIG (reference sequence). Here the CDR3 reads CAWSVKAGGRNEQYF. Here the CDR3 DNA reads TGTGCCTGGAGTGTAAAAGCAGGGGGCAGGAACGAGCAGTACTTC.